The rows below give T cell receptor beta chains drawn from one sample of a study of early T cells in non-severe SARS-CoV-2 infection. TCRdb reprocessed the 5' RACE reads with MiXCR, giving one entry per CDR3 protein. The sample holds 66,000 or so distinct CDR3 sequences, about 13% seen once. Specimen: whole blood. These receptor sequences come from an adult who was a healthcare worker with PCR-confirmed SARS-CoV-2 infection or an uninfected control (not recorded which). Each CDR3 is given with its conserved first and last residue. A D gene is named only where the DNA matches it firmly. A clone size is listed for some rows: how often the clone was seen (once, few, many), or a class if it is expanded.

j_gene: TRBJ1-2; d_gene: NA; abundance: NA; v_gene: TRBV29-1; CDR3aa: CSVKAGLYGYTF; CDR3nt: TGCAGCGTGAAAGCGGGACTTTATGGCTACACCTTC
j_gene: TRBJ2-2; d_gene: NA; abundance: NA; v_gene: TRBV29-1; CDR3aa: CSAGLGGSRTGELFF; CDR3nt: TGCAGCGCGGGACTTGGGGGAAGTCGCACCGGGGAGCTGTTTTTT
j_gene: TRBJ1-5; d_gene: TRBD1; abundance: many; v_gene: TRBV28; CDR3aa: CASQGGDGSNQPQHF; CDR3nt: TGTGCCAGCCAGGGGGGGGATGGTAGCAATCAGCCCCAGCATTTT
j_gene: TRBJ2-1; d_gene: NA; abundance: NA; v_gene: TRBV2; CDR3aa: CASSVGQGAGELFF; CDR3nt: NA
j_gene: TRBJ1-5; d_gene: NA; abundance: medium-sized; v_gene: TRBV28; CDR3aa: CASSLSEGAFGQPQHF; CDR3nt: TGTGCCAGCAGTTTGTCAGAAGGGGCCTTTGGTCAGCCCCAGCATTTT
j_gene: TRBJ2-7; d_gene: NA; abundance: many; v_gene: TRBV29-1; CDR3aa: CSVLDIYEQYF; CDR3nt: TGCAGCGTCTTGGACATTTACGAGCAGTACTTC
j_gene: TRBJ1-5; d_gene: NA; abundance: few; v_gene: TRBV20-1; CDR3aa: CSASTGVNQPQHF; CDR3nt: TGCAGTGCTAGTACGGGGGTCAATCAGCCCCAGCATTTT
j_gene: TRBJ2-7; d_gene: NA; abundance: NA; v_gene: TRBV21-1; CDR3aa: CASSNIDAPKQYF; CDR3nt: TGTGCCAGCAGCAATATCGATGCCCCCAAGCAGTACTTC
j_gene: TRBJ2-5; d_gene: NA; abundance: NA; v_gene: TRBV29-1; CDR3aa: CSVAGLQETQYF; CDR3nt: TGCAGCGTCGCGGGACTTCAAGAGACCCAGTACTTC
j_gene: TRBJ2-5; d_gene: TRBD2; abundance: many; v_gene: TRBV4-2; CDR3aa: CASSQVGLAGGPETQYF; CDR3nt: TGTGCCAGCAGCCAAGTTGGGCTAGCGGGAGGGCCGGAGACCCAGTACTTC
j_gene: TRBJ2-3; d_gene: NA; abundance: few; v_gene: TRBV28; CDR3aa: CASCPGTYTDTQYF; CDR3nt: TGTGCCAGCTGCCCCGGCACTTACACAGATACGCAGTATTTT
j_gene: TRBJ1-4; d_gene: TRBD1; abundance: few; v_gene: TRBV7-8; CDR3aa: CASSPRGNSNEKLFF; CDR3nt: TGTGCCAGCAGCCCCAGGGGGAACAGCAATGAAAAACTGTTTTTT
j_gene: TRBJ2-2; d_gene: TRBD2; abundance: few; v_gene: TRBV11-2; CDR3aa: CASSRGTSGSTGELFF; CDR3nt: TGTGCCAGCAGCCGAGGGACTAGCGGGAGCACCGGGGAGCTGTTTTTT
j_gene: TRBJ2-3; d_gene: TRBD2; abundance: few; v_gene: TRBV6-2/TRBV6-3; CDR3aa: CASRQSGKGDTQYF; CDR3nt: TGTGCCAGCAGGCAGAGCGGGAAGGGAGATACGCAGTATTTT
j_gene: TRBJ2-7; d_gene: NA; abundance: NA; v_gene: TRBV6-1; CDR3aa: CASSPTRGVEQYF; CDR3nt: TGTGCCAGCAGCCCTACTAGGGGGGTCGAGCAGTACTTC
j_gene: TRBJ1-6; d_gene: NA; abundance: NA; v_gene: TRBV28; CDR3aa: CASRVTGNNSPLHF; CDR3nt: TGTGCCAGCAGGGTAACGGGAAATAATTCACCCCTCCACTTT
j_gene: TRBJ2-3; d_gene: NA; abundance: many; v_gene: TRBV10-3; CDR3aa: CAISNRPTDTQYF; CDR3nt: TGTGCCATCAGTAACCGACCGACAGATACGCAGTATTTT
j_gene: TRBJ2-7; d_gene: TRBD2; abundance: once; v_gene: TRBV6-2/TRBV6-3; CDR3aa: CASTIRASGRVYEQYF; CDR3nt: TGTGCCAGCACCATCCGGGCTAGCGGGAGGGTGTACGAGCAGTACTTC
j_gene: TRBJ2-7; d_gene: NA; abundance: many; v_gene: TRBV6-2/TRBV6-3; CDR3aa: CASSPPGTKQYF; CDR3nt: TGTGCCAGCAGCCCCCCCGGGACAAAGCAGTACTTC
j_gene: TRBJ1-1; d_gene: NA; abundance: many; v_gene: TRBV20-1; CDR3aa: CSARKPFTGIKNTEAFF; CDR3nt: TGCAGTGCTAGAAAGCCTTTCACAGGAATTAAGAACACTGAAGCTTTCTTT
j_gene: TRBJ2-1; d_gene: NA; abundance: many; v_gene: TRBV20-1; CDR3aa: CSASLAGGGDNEQFF; CDR3nt: TGCAGTGCTAGTCTCGCAGGGGGAGGGGACAATGAGCAGTTCTTC
j_gene: TRBJ1-2; d_gene: NA; abundance: NA; v_gene: TRBV28; CDR3aa: CASSSWKGNYGYTF; CDR3nt: TGTGCCAGCAGTTCTTGGAAAGGAAACTATGGCTACACCTTC
j_gene: TRBJ2-1; d_gene: NA; abundance: many; v_gene: TRBV9; CDR3aa: CASSAIVSGNEQFF; CDR3nt: TGTGCCAGCAGCGCCATTGTCTCCGGCAATGAGCAGTTCTTC
j_gene: TRBJ2-2; d_gene: NA; abundance: few; v_gene: TRBV5-4; CDR3aa: CASSRSTRDTGELFF; CDR3nt: TGTGCCAGCAGCCGCTCGACTAGGGACACCGGGGAGCTGTTTTTT
j_gene: TRBJ2-6; d_gene: TRBD1; abundance: NA; v_gene: TRBV5-1; CDR3aa: CASRPGQLTSGANVLTF; CDR3nt: TGCGCCAGCAGACCGGGACAGCTTACTTCTGGGGCCAACGTCCTGACTTTC
j_gene: TRBJ2-2; d_gene: NA; abundance: NA; v_gene: TRBV7-3; CDR3aa: CASGPGQRSNTGELFF; CDR3nt: TGTGCCAGCGGCCCGGGACAACGATCGAACACCGGGGAGCTGTTTTTT
j_gene: TRBJ2-2; d_gene: NA; abundance: NA; v_gene: TRBV7-7; CDR3aa: CASSLAPTGVGTGELFF; CDR3nt: TGTGCTAGCAGCTTAGCTCCCACGGGAGTTGGCACCGGGGAGCTGTTTTTT
j_gene: TRBJ2-4; d_gene: NA; abundance: many; v_gene: TRBV9; CDR3aa: CASSVEVPDIQYF; CDR3nt: TGTGCCAGCAGCGTAGAAGTTCCAGACATTCAGTACTTC
j_gene: TRBJ1-3; d_gene: NA; abundance: NA; v_gene: TRBV28; CDR3aa: CASLSSGNTIYF; CDR3nt: TGTGCCAGCCTAAGTTCTGGAAACACCATATATTTT
j_gene: TRBJ2-7; d_gene: NA; abundance: few; v_gene: TRBV7-9; CDR3aa: CASSPQGPYEQYF; CDR3nt: TGTGCCAGCAGCCCACAGGGTCCCTACGAGCAGTACTTC
j_gene: TRBJ2-7; d_gene: TRBD1; abundance: few; v_gene: TRBV5-1; CDR3aa: CASSLEGQGVREQYF; CDR3nt: TGCGCCAGCAGCTTGGAGGGACAGGGGGTGCGAGAGCAGTACTTC
j_gene: TRBJ2-5; d_gene: NA; abundance: NA; v_gene: TRBV3-1; CDR3aa: CASSQEGHLQETQYF; CDR3nt: TGTGCCAGCAGCCAAGAAGGGCATCTCCAAGAGACCCAGTACTTC
j_gene: TRBJ2-3; d_gene: NA; abundance: many; v_gene: TRBV7-8; CDR3aa: CASSLAQGTDNTDTQYF; CDR3nt: TGTGCCAGCAGCTTAGCGCAAGGGACCGATAACACAGATACGCAGTATTTT
j_gene: TRBJ2-7; d_gene: TRBD2; abundance: medium-sized; v_gene: TRBV27; CDR3aa: CASSIGTSGYEQYF; CDR3nt: TGTGCCAGCTCCATAGGGACTAGCGGTTACGAGCAGTACTTC
j_gene: TRBJ1-1; d_gene: TRBD1; abundance: few; v_gene: TRBV28; CDR3aa: CASSLDRGLTEAFF; CDR3nt: TGTGCCAGCAGTTTAGACAGGGGGTTGACTGAAGCTTTCTTT
j_gene: TRBJ2-7; d_gene: NA; abundance: NA; v_gene: TRBV20-1; CDR3aa: CSAAKLGNSYEQYF; CDR3nt: TGCAGTGCCGCGAAGCTCGGGAATTCCTACGAGCAGTACTTC
j_gene: TRBJ2-5; d_gene: NA; abundance: few; v_gene: TRBV28; CDR3aa: CASKQAQETQYF; CDR3nt: TGTGCCAGCAAGCAGGCCCAAGAGACCCAGTACTTC
j_gene: TRBJ2-3; d_gene: NA; abundance: few; v_gene: TRBV12-3/TRBV12-4; CDR3aa: CASSSPGTDTQYF; CDR3nt: TGTGCCAGCAGTTCACCGGGGACAGATACGCAGTATTTT
j_gene: TRBJ1-1; d_gene: NA; abundance: NA; v_gene: TRBV29-1; CDR3aa: CSVGRANTEAFF; CDR3nt: TGCAGCGTTGGCAGGGCGAACACTGAAGCTTTCTTT
j_gene: TRBJ1-4; d_gene: TRBD1; abundance: NA; v_gene: TRBV20-1; CDR3aa: CSAKDRITNEKLFF; CDR3nt: TGCAGTGCTAAGGACAGGATAACTAATGAAAAACTGTTTTTT
j_gene: TRBJ2-7; d_gene: NA; abundance: many; v_gene: TRBV29-1; CDR3aa: CSVFFTTYEQYF; CDR3nt: TGCAGCGTTTTTTTCACCACCTACGAGCAGTACTTC
j_gene: TRBJ1-2; d_gene: TRBD1; abundance: many; v_gene: TRBV20-1; CDR3aa: CSAREAGGDTF; CDR3nt: TGCAGTGCTCGGGAGGCAGGGGGCGACACCTTC
j_gene: TRBJ2-3; d_gene: NA; abundance: few; v_gene: TRBV6-6; CDR3aa: CASSFRRRGATDTQYF; CDR3nt: TGTGCCAGCAGTTTCCGGCGGAGGGGGGCCACAGATACGCAGTATTTT
j_gene: TRBJ1-2; d_gene: TRBD1; abundance: few; v_gene: TRBV29-1; CDR3aa: CSAQPINRGNGYTF; CDR3nt: TGCAGCGCCCAGCCCATAAACAGGGGGAATGGCTACACCTTC
j_gene: TRBJ2-1; d_gene: TRBD2; abundance: NA; v_gene: TRBV20-1; CDR3aa: CSARDLGTTPHNEQFF; CDR3nt: TGCAGTGCTAGAGATCTCGGGACTACCCCCCACAATGAGCAGTTCTTC
j_gene: TRBJ2-5; d_gene: NA; abundance: NA; v_gene: TRBV5-4; CDR3aa: CASSSGQRPETQYF; CDR3nt: TGTGCCAGCAGCTCCGGACAGCGACCGGAGACCCAGTACTTC
j_gene: TRBJ1-5; d_gene: NA; abundance: many; v_gene: TRBV5-1; CDR3aa: CASSAGTGNQPQHF; CDR3nt: TGCGCCAGCAGCGCCGGAACGGGCAATCAGCCCCAGCATTTT
j_gene: TRBJ2-3; d_gene: TRBD1; abundance: many; v_gene: TRBV6-2/TRBV6-3; CDR3aa: CASSGQGHTQYF; CDR3nt: TGTGCCAGCAGTGGACAGGGGCATACGCAGTATTTT
j_gene: TRBJ2-1; d_gene: TRBD1; abundance: few; v_gene: TRBV28; CDR3aa: CASSPSGTGDYNEQFF; CDR3nt: TGTGCCAGCAGTCCTTCCGGGACAGGGGACTACAATGAGCAGTTCTTC
j_gene: TRBJ1-5; d_gene: NA; abundance: many; v_gene: TRBV20-1; CDR3aa: CSARESAASNQPQHF; CDR3nt: TGCAGTGCTAGAGAGTCGGCAGCTAGCAATCAGCCCCAGCATTTT
j_gene: TRBJ2-2; d_gene: NA; abundance: NA; v_gene: TRBV4-3; CDR3aa: CASSQVAGGHTGELFF; CDR3nt: TGCGCCAGCAGCCAAGTGGCAGGGGGGCACACCGGGGAGCTGTTTTTT
j_gene: TRBJ2-1; d_gene: TRBD2; abundance: few; v_gene: TRBV6-5; CDR3aa: CASSMGGTSNEQFF; CDR3nt: TGTGCCAGCAGTATGGGCGGGACTAGCAATGAGCAGTTCTTC